This is a list of T cell receptor beta chains from one sample in a study of molecular identifiers for immune sequencing clone quantification. Each CDR3 protein gets one entry after TCRdb re-called the PCR reads with MiXCR. Of 600,000 to 650,000 distinct CDR3 sequences in the sample, just under 20% were seen once. Sequencing input: naive CD8+ T cells from blood, with Jurkat cell RNA spiked in. The receptors come from a human donor in good health. Some libraries in this study had Jurkat cell RNA spiked in. CDR3s include the opening cysteine and the closing phenylalanine or tryptophan. The D gene is left open where the match is weak. Rows may omit the clone size; those that give it use once, few, many or a size class.

d_gene	abundance	v_gene	j_gene	CDR3nt	CDR3aa
TRBD1	many	TRBV20-1	TRBJ2-7	TGCAGTGCTACCCAGGGGGATTCCTCCTACGAGCAGTACTTC	CSATQGDSSYEQYF
NA	many	TRBV2	TRBJ1-1	TGTGCCAGCAACAAGGGGAGAGAACCGGAAGCTTTCTTT	CASNKGREPEAFF
NA	many	TRBV6-6	TRBJ1-5	TGTGCCAGCACGAGTCGTGGGATAACTCAGCCCCAGCATTTT	CASTSRGITQPQHF
NA	many	TRBV4-1	TRBJ1-6	TGCGCCAGCAGCCAAGAGGGCGCAGCCTATAATTCACCCCTCCACTTT	CASSQEGAAYNSPLHF
NA	few	TRBV3-1	TRBJ2-5	TGTGCCAGCAGCCAAAAAGGGACTTTAGGGGAGACCCAGTACTTC	CASSQKGTLGETQYF
TRBD1	NA	TRBV25-1	TRBJ2-7	TGTGTCAGCATCCCTAGTGGGGACAGCCCCTACGAGCAGTACTTC	CVSIPSGDSPYEQYF
NA	NA	TRBV20-1	TRBJ1-1	TGCAGTGTAGAGGAGTCAGCTTTCTTT	CSVEESAFF
NA	few	TRBV12-3/TRBV12-4	TRBJ2-1	TGTGCCAGCAGTTTATGGGGGGCCCACAATGAGCAGTTCTTC	CASSLWGAHNEQFF
NA	many	TRBV30	TRBJ2-3	TGTGCCTGGGGACAGCCTATTCACACAGATACGCAGTATTTT	CAWGQPIHTDTQYF
NA	few	TRBV7-9	TRBJ2-5	TGTGCCAGCAGCAAGTTGACAGGAAAAGAGACCCAGTACTTC	CASSKLTGKETQYF